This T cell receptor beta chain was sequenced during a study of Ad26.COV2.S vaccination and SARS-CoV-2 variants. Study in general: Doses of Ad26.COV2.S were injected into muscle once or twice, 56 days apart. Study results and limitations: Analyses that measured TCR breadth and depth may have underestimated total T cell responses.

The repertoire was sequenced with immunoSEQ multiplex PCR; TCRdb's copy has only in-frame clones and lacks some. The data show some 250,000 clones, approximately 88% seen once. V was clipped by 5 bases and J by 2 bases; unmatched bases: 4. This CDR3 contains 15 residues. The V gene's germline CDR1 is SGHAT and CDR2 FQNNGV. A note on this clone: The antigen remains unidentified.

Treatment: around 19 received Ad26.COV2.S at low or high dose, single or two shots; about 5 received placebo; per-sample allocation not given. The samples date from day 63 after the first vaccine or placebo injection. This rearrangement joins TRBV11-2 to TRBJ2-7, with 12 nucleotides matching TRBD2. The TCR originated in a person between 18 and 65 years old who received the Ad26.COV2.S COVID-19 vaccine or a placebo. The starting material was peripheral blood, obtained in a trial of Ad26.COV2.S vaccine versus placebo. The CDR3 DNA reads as TGTGCCAGCAGCCAATCTAGCGGGGGGGCCTACGAGCAGTACTTC. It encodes CASSQSSGGAYEQYF.